A selection of T cell receptor beta chains follows, all from one sample in a study of cytomegalovirus exposure and HLA in healthy donors. Using immunoSEQ multiplex PCR, the repertoire was profiled, and TCRdb retains in-frame clones only, with some absent. The sample has 100,000 to 130,000 clones; roughly 72% are singletons. The sample taken for sequencing was PBMCs. All receptors come from a man aged 30 to 45 in good health and CMV-seronegative. CDR3s include the opening cysteine and the closing phenylalanine or tryptophan.

J gene: TRBJ2-1
V gene: TRBV6-4
CDR3 protein: CASSEEAGGWDEQFF

J gene: TRBJ2-7
V gene: TRBV7-9
CDR3 protein: CASSLAGSGGYYEQYF

J gene: TRBJ1-5
V gene: TRBV4-1
CDR3 protein: CASSQDRGNQPQHF

J gene: TRBJ1-5
V gene: TRBV19
CDR3 protein: CASSTGGGANQPQHF

J gene: TRBJ1-1
V gene: TRBV10-3
CDR3 protein: CATWTGGMNTEAFF

J gene: TRBJ1-2
V gene: TRBV27
CDR3 protein: CASRGTAYGYTF

J gene: TRBJ1-1
V gene: TRBV5-1
CDR3 protein: CASSLMTEREAFF

J gene: TRBJ1-1
V gene: TRBV29-1
CDR3 protein: CSVVDAGQPNTEAFF

J gene: -
V gene: TRBV5-1
CDR3 protein: CASSLGLADPEQYF

J gene: TRBJ1-6
V gene: TRBV7-9
CDR3 protein: CAVDRIPNSPLHF

J gene: TRBJ2-5
V gene: TRBV5-1
CDR3 protein: CASSLGVVPGQETQYF

J gene: -
V gene: TRBV6-6
CDR3 protein: CASSYGRFYEQYF

J gene: TRBJ2-7
V gene: TRBV30
CDR3 protein: CAWSGDYRSYEQYF

J gene: TRBJ2-7
V gene: TRBV5-1
CDR3 protein: CASSLGISGIYEQYF

J gene: TRBJ2-1
V gene: TRBV11-2
CDR3 protein: CASSQGLAGYNEQFF

J gene: TRBJ2-3
V gene: TRBV5-8
CDR3 protein: CASSLAQGADTQYF

J gene: TRBJ1-2
V gene: TRBV29-1
CDR3 protein: CSVEGGQGFGGYTF

J gene: TRBJ2-7
V gene: TRBV11-3
CDR3 protein: CASSSPLGGGVVYEQYF

J gene: TRBJ2-1
V gene: TRBV5-1
CDR3 protein: CASSFEREGFEQFF

J gene: TRBJ2-2
V gene: TRBV5-8
CDR3 protein: CASSLARNTGELFF

J gene: TRBJ1-4
V gene: TRBV27
CDR3 protein: CASSLFSGNNEKLFF

J gene: TRBJ2-5
V gene: TRBV30
CDR3 protein: CAWSAPSVAWKTQYF

J gene: TRBJ2-5
V gene: TRBV7-8
CDR3 protein: CASSLGGWETQYF

J gene: TRBJ2-1
V gene: TRBV13
CDR3 protein: CASSLRGRAYNEQFF

J gene: TRBJ1-4
V gene: TRBV6-5
CDR3 protein: CASRYDSKPSEKLFF

J gene: TRBJ1-1
V gene: TRBV11-2
CDR3 protein: CASSPRGWDTEAFF

J gene: TRBJ2-7
V gene: TRBV7-9
CDR3 protein: CASSLASRESFEQYF

J gene: TRBJ1-2
V gene: TRBV5-5
CDR3 protein: CASSLSVSGVLYGYTF

J gene: TRBJ1-1
V gene: TRBV11-2
CDR3 protein: CASSWRDADEAFF

J gene: TRBJ2-2
V gene: TRBV28
CDR3 protein: CASGASGSWGTGELFF

J gene: TRBJ2-3
V gene: TRBV2
CDR3 protein: CASRLAEWVTDTQYF

J gene: TRBJ2-6
V gene: TRBV5-5
CDR3 protein: CASSLGGYGGANVLTF

J gene: TRBJ1-6
V gene: TRBV27
CDR3 protein: CASSLIRNSPLHF

J gene: TRBJ1-1
V gene: TRBV28
CDR3 protein: CATKDRGGTEAFF

J gene: TRBJ2-3
V gene: TRBV7-9
CDR3 protein: CASSRGGADTQYF

J gene: TRBJ2-1
V gene: TRBV6-5
CDR3 protein: CASSSRLNEQFF

J gene: TRBJ2-3
V gene: TRBV11-2
CDR3 protein: CASSGTGGTNTQYF

J gene: TRBJ1-3
V gene: TRBV11-2
CDR3 protein: CASSLEIRGRGPSSGNTIYF

J gene: TRBJ2-5
V gene: TRBV18
CDR3 protein: CASSPQGGTQYF

J gene: TRBJ2-2
V gene: TRBV18
CDR3 protein: CASSGTITATGELFF

J gene: TRBJ1-5
V gene: TRBV27
CDR3 protein: CASSLDRLQPQHF

J gene: TRBJ1-4
V gene: TRBV7-9
CDR3 protein: CASSFQGAGEKLFF

J gene: -
V gene: TRBV23-1
CDR3 protein: CASSQGVPPLHEQYF

J gene: TRBJ2-6
V gene: TRBV19
CDR3 protein: CASSPRGSGANVLTF

J gene: TRBJ1-5
V gene: TRBV15
CDR3 protein: CATSRARTGYSNQPQHF

J gene: TRBJ1-2
V gene: TRBV28
CDR3 protein: CASSPTTGFHYGYTF

J gene: TRBJ1-1
V gene: TRBV4-2
CDR3 protein: CASSRPRDTEAFF

J gene: TRBJ1-4
V gene: TRBV6-1
CDR3 protein: CASRELGGANEKLFF

J gene: TRBJ2-5
V gene: TRBV5-1
CDR3 protein: CASSLVTSGRGVETQYF

J gene: TRBJ2-2
V gene: TRBV5-6
CDR3 protein: CASSLLRGNTGELFF

J gene: TRBJ1-1
V gene: TRBV7-2
CDR3 protein: CASSWRRGRGTEAFF

J gene: TRBJ1-1
V gene: TRBV5-1
CDR3 protein: CASTKQTGSNTEAFF

J gene: TRBJ2-3
V gene: TRBV19
CDR3 protein: CASLKKGVGTDTQYF

J gene: TRBJ1-5
V gene: TRBV7-9
CDR3 protein: CASSPDRGRDQPQHF

J gene: TRBJ1-3
V gene: TRBV5-5
CDR3 protein: CASSTGAGNTIYF